This T cell receptor (beta chain) was recorded in a study of T cell changes during pregnancy in multiple sclerosis. The table came from immunoSEQ multiplex PCR; TCRdb's copy has only in-frame clones and leaves some out. Of 30,000 to 40,000 clones detected, more than 75% appear once; the ten largest clones hold 6% to 7.5%. The junction had 4 bases not matched to a gene; V was cut back by 5 bases and J by 5 bases. CDR3 length equals 13 residues. Germline V lookup: CDR1 SGDLS, CDR2 YYNGEE. This clone was picked up one time. The chain joins TRBV9 to TRBJ2-5; TRBD2 matches 9 bases. Material: CD8+ T cells from peripheral blood mononuclear cells, obtained in the third trimester of pregnancy. This TCR was recovered from a female donor with multiple sclerosis, enrolled in a pregnancy study. CDR3 loop: CASRASGEETQYF. The CDR3 DNA reads TGTGCCAGCAGGGCTAGCGGGGAGGAGACCCAGTACTTC.